These T cell receptor beta chains were read from a single sample in a study of control samples from healthy donors and cancer patients. The repertoire was sequenced with immunoSEQ multiplex PCR; TCRdb's copy has only in-frame clones and lacks some. Of some 150,000 clones in the sample, 89% were seen once. What was sequenced was blood. The source of these receptors is a man aged 25-40 years in good health. CDR3s include the opening cysteine and the closing phenylalanine or tryptophan. A D gene is named only where the DNA matches it firmly. Rows may omit the clone size; those that give it use once, few, many or a size class.

d_call	clone_size	v_call	j_call	cdr3_nt	cdr3_aa
.	.	TRBV6-6	TRBJ2-5	TGTGCCAGCAGTTACACGCCCGATACCACGGAGACCCAGTACTTC	CASSYTPDTTETQYF
TRBD2	.	TRBV19	TRBJ2-5	TGTGCCAGTAGTATATTGGGAGGAACAGGACTAGCGGAAGAAGAGACCCAGTACTTC	CASSILGGTGLAEEETQYF
.	.	TRBV9	TRBJ1-1	TGTGCCAGCAGCGTCCAGGGTCAGATGAACACTGAAGCTTTCTTT	CASSVQGQMNTEAFF
.	.	TRBV6-2/TRBV6-3	TRBJ1-1	TGTGCCAGCAGTTATGGGACATACGATGAAGCTTTCTTT	CASSYGTYDEAFF
TRBD1	.	TRBV6-5	TRBJ1-2	TGTGCCAGCAGCGCGGGACAGGGACGGGGCTACACCTTC	CASSAGQGRGYTF
.	.	TRBV9	TRBJ2-1	TGTGCCAGCAGCGTAGCGGTCGCCCTCCTTAATGAGCAGTTCTTC	CASSVAVALLNEQFF
.	few	TRBV10-3	TRBJ2-5	TGTGCCATCAAACGGGGGTTGGTGGAGACCCAGTACTTC	CAIKRGLVETQYF
.	.	TRBV29-1	TRBJ1-2	TGCAGCGCGGGGTACACATATGGCTACACCTTC	CSAGYTYGYTF
.	.	TRBV24-1	TRBJ1-5	TGTGCCACCAGTCCCCCCGGGTCGGGCAATCAGCCCCAGCATTTT	CATSPPGSGNQPQHF
.	.	TRBV5-6	TRBJ1-3	TGTGCCAGCAGCTTGCGCCCAGCCTCCTCTGGAAACACCATATATTTT	CASSLRPASSGNTIYF
.	.	TRBV19	TRBJ2-7	TGTGCCAGTAGTACTAGTGCTTCGCCTGCCTACGAGCAGTACTTC	CASSTSASPAYEQYF
.	.	TRBV6-1	TRBJ1-1	TGTGCCAGCAGTGAAGCTGGCAGGGGGAACACTGAAGCTTTCTTT	CASSEAGRGNTEAFF
.	.	TRBV6-2/TRBV6-3	TRBJ2-6	TGTGCCAGCAGCCATAACTCTGGGGCCAACGTCCTGACTTTC	CASSHNSGANVLTF
.	once	TRBV7-2	TRBJ2-1	TGTGCCAGCAGCTTAGATCTCCGCGAGCAGTTCTTC	CASSLDLREQFF
TRBD2	few	TRBV6-4	TRBJ2-3	TGTGCCAGCAGCCGACTAGCGGGAACTACAGATACGCAGTATTTT	CASSRLAGTTDTQYF
TRBD2	.	TRBV7-2	TRBJ2-7	TGTGCCAGCAGCTTCAAGCCGGGACTAGCGGGGGTCTACTCCTACGAGCAGTACTTC	CASSFKPGLAGVYSYEQYF